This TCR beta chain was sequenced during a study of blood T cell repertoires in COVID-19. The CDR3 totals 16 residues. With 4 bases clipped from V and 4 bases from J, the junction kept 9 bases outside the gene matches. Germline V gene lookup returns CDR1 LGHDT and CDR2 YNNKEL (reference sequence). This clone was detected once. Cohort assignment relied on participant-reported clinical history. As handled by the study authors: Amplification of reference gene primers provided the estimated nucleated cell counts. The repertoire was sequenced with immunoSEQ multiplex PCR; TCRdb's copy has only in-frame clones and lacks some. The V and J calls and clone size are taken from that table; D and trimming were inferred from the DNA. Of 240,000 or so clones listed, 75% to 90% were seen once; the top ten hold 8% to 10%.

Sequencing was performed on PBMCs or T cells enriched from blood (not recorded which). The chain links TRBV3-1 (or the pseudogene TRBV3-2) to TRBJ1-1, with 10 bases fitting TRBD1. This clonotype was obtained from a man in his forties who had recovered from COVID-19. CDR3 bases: TGTGCCAGCAGCCTGGGACAGGGGAGAGGCGGCACTGAAGCTTTCTTT. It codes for CASSLGQGRGGTEAFF.